The clone carrying this TCR beta chain was picked up one time. The antigen is undetermined. Trimming removed 1 base from V and 7 bases from J, with 11 bases in between. The CDR3 extends over 15 amino acids. CDR1 and CDR2 from the germline V gene are SNHLY and FYNNEI. This record belongs to a study of cytomegalovirus exposure and HLA in healthy donors. Study results and limitations: 16,951 TCR beta sequences were associated with HLA alleles at 0.05 false discovery rate in a later analysis. Reports indicated that the classifier achieved high specificity and sensitivity in diagnosing cytomegalovirus status. In a later analysis, TCR beta V- and J-gene trimming was associated with a missense DCLRE1C variant.

A multiplex PCR was run with 60 Vbeta primers and 13 Jbeta primers. TCRdb keeps only in-frame clones here, not all; method: immunoSEQ multiplex PCR. Here the sample spans 110,000 or so clones, 80% to 90% being singletons. This clonotype was sampled from a man in his forties in good health and CMV-seronegative. The chain couples TRBV2 to TRBJ1-6; D may be TRBD1 (5 bases). Material: PBMCs. CDR3 coding DNA: TGTGCCAGCAGTGAAGAATGGGGCTCCAATTCACCCCTCCACTTT. It translates to CASSEEWGSNSPLHF.